The rows below give T cell receptor beta chains drawn from one sample of a study of neurological immune-mediated disorders. TCRdb passed the 5' RACE reads through MiXCR, listing each CDR3 protein once. The sample yields some 20,000 distinct CDR3 sequences, roughly 15% seen once. Material: CD4+ T cells from blood. The receptors stem from a woman aged 60-75 years with HTLV-1-associated myelopathy (HAM/TSP). Each CDR3 is given with its conserved first and last residue. Each record gives: J gene, clone size, D gene, V gene, CDR3 protein, CDR3 DNA. A D gene is named only where the DNA matches it firmly. Rows give clone size only sometimes, using once, few, many, or a class for an expanded clone.

J gene: TRBJ2-4
clone size: many
D gene: TRBD1
V gene: TRBV10-3
CDR3 protein: CAISLTGGTNIQYF
CDR3 DNA: TGTGCCATCAGCCTGACAGGGGGTACGAACATTCAGTACTTC

J gene: TRBJ2-2
clone size: many
D gene: .
V gene: TRBV7-2
CDR3 protein: CASSSFDSGGTGELFF
CDR3 DNA: TGTGCCAGCAGCTCTTTCGACAGCGGAGGTACCGGGGAGCTGTTTTTT

J gene: TRBJ2-3
clone size: many
D gene: .
V gene: TRBV5-1
CDR3 protein: CASSLDSQSTDTQYF
CDR3 DNA: TGCGCCAGCAGCTTGGACTCGCAGAGCACAGATACGCAGTATTTT

J gene: TRBJ2-1
clone size: many
D gene: .
V gene: TRBV20-1
CDR3 protein: CSARRTTSLDEQFF
CDR3 DNA: TGCAGTGCTAGACGCACCACTAGCTTGGATGAGCAGTTCTTC

J gene: TRBJ2-1
clone size: many
D gene: .
V gene: TRBV6-2/TRBV6-3
CDR3 protein: CASSRLLARGQDNEQFF
CDR3 DNA: TGTGCCAGCAGTCGATTACTAGCGAGGGGGCAAGACAATGAGCAGTTCTTC

J gene: TRBJ2-6
clone size: many
D gene: .
V gene: TRBV24-1
CDR3 protein: CATSIATSSGANVLTF
CDR3 DNA: TGTGCCACCAGTATCGCAACGAGCTCTGGGGCCAACGTCCTGACTTTC

J gene: TRBJ2-1
clone size: .
D gene: .
V gene: TRBV10-3
CDR3 protein: CAIRAGQGGHEQFF
CDR3 DNA: TGTGCCATCCGTGCGGGCCAGGGAGGCCATGAGCAGTTCTTC

J gene: TRBJ2-5
clone size: medium-sized
D gene: .
V gene: TRBV7-8
CDR3 protein: CASSPGASGTQYF
CDR3 DNA: TGTGCCAGCAGCCCCGGTGCCTCGGGGACCCAGTACTTC

J gene: TRBJ2-7
clone size: many
D gene: .
V gene: TRBV3-1
CDR3 protein: CASSRINEQYF
CDR3 DNA: TGTGCCAGCAGCAGGATTAACGAGCAGTACTTC

J gene: TRBJ1-5
clone size: many
D gene: TRBD1
V gene: TRBV6-1
CDR3 protein: CASRKDRGSNQPQHF
CDR3 DNA: TGTGCCAGCAGGAAGGACAGGGGAAGCAATCAGCCCCAGCATTTT

J gene: TRBJ2-1
clone size: many
D gene: TRBD2
V gene: TRBV9
CDR3 protein: CASSLSGGASEQFF
CDR3 DNA: TGTGCCAGCAGCCTTAGCGGGGGGGCCTCTGAGCAGTTCTTC

J gene: TRBJ2-1
clone size: many
D gene: .
V gene: TRBV7-2
CDR3 protein: CASSLMTGGTGYNEQFF
CDR3 DNA: TGTGCCAGCAGCTTAATGACGGGGGGGACAGGTTACAATGAGCAGTTCTTC

J gene: TRBJ2-5
clone size: .
D gene: .
V gene: TRBV5-1
CDR3 protein: CASSREGDSQETQYF
CDR3 DNA: TGCGCCAGCAGCCGAGAGGGGGACTCCCAAGAGACCCAGTACTTC

J gene: TRBJ1-1
clone size: .
D gene: TRBD1
V gene: TRBV6-6
CDR3 protein: CASINAVGQGDSGDTEAFF
CDR3 DNA: TGTGCCAGCATCAACGCGGTGGGACAGGGGGACTCGGGAGACACTGAAGCTTTCTTT

J gene: TRBJ1-2
clone size: many
D gene: TRBD1
V gene: TRBV20-1
CDR3 protein: CSASSSDRGGGYTF
CDR3 DNA: TGCAGTGCTAGTTCTTCTGACAGGGGTGGGGGCTACACCTTC

J gene: TRBJ2-2
clone size: many
D gene: .
V gene: TRBV30
CDR3 protein: CAWRVDRNTGELFF
CDR3 DNA: TGTGCCTGGAGGGTGGACAGGAACACCGGGGAGCTGTTTTTT

J gene: TRBJ2-1
clone size: many
D gene: TRBD1
V gene: TRBV6-5
CDR3 protein: CASSHNRGRSYNEQFF
CDR3 DNA: TGTGCCAGCAGCCACAACAGGGGGCGATCCTACAATGAGCAGTTCTTC

J gene: TRBJ1-2
clone size: .
D gene: .
V gene: TRBV12-3/TRBV12-4
CDR3 protein: CSSSLDDGSNYGYIF
CDR3 DNA: TGTTCCAGCAGTTTAGATGACGGCTCTAACTATGGCTACATCTTC

J gene: TRBJ2-1
clone size: many
D gene: .
V gene: TRBV5-1
CDR3 protein: CASSPEEGRGNEQFF
CDR3 DNA: TGCGCCAGCAGCCCGGAAGAGGGGCGAGGCAATGAGCAGTTCTTC

J gene: TRBJ2-3
clone size: many
D gene: .
V gene: TRBV7-9
CDR3 protein: CASSYHTDTQYF
CDR3 DNA: TGTGCCAGCAGCTACCACACAGATACGCAGTATTTT

J gene: TRBJ1-1
clone size: once
D gene: TRBD1
V gene: TRBV20-1
CDR3 protein: CSLTGSDTEAFF
CDR3 DNA: TGCAGCTTGACAGGGTCGGACACTGAAGCTTTCTTT

J gene: TRBJ1-2
clone size: .
D gene: TRBD1
V gene: TRBV20-1
CDR3 protein: CSAEPGQGYDGYTF
CDR3 DNA: TGCAGTGCTGAACCGGGACAGGGGTACGATGGCTACACCTTC

J gene: TRBJ2-1
clone size: .
D gene: .
V gene: TRBV6-2/TRBV6-3
CDR3 protein: CASSFYICSARKPKTYNEQFF
CDR3 DNA: .

J gene: TRBJ1-1
clone size: many
D gene: TRBD1
V gene: TRBV6-5
CDR3 protein: CASSYLRDRNTEAFF
CDR3 DNA: TGTGCCAGCAGTTATCTCCGGGACAGGAACACTGAAGCTTTCTTT

J gene: TRBJ1-5
clone size: many
D gene: TRBD1
V gene: TRBV20-1
CDR3 protein: CSARDNRRGNQPQHF
CDR3 DNA: TGCAGTGCTAGAGATAATCGCAGGGGGAATCAGCCCCAGCATTTT

J gene: TRBJ2-2
clone size: few
D gene: TRBD2
V gene: TRBV3-1
CDR3 protein: CASSPGLAGARGELFF
CDR3 DNA: TGTGCCAGCAGCCCCGGACTAGCGGGGGCCAGAGGGGAGCTGTTTTTT

J gene: TRBJ2-5
clone size: many
D gene: .
V gene: TRBV2
CDR3 protein: CASSEAGDLQETQYF
CDR3 DNA: TGTGCCAGCAGTGAAGCAGGCGACCTACAAGAGACCCAGTACTTC

J gene: TRBJ2-1
clone size: few
D gene: .
V gene: TRBV4-3
CDR3 protein: CASSQDLGLSYNEQFF
CDR3 DNA: TGCGCCAGCAGCCAAGATTTGGGACTGTCCTACAATGAGCAGTTCTTC

J gene: TRBJ2-1
clone size: many
D gene: .
V gene: TRBV5-1
CDR3 protein: CASSIGGGAGDEQFF
CDR3 DNA: TGCGCCAGCAGCATAGGGGGGGGAGCCGGGGATGAGCAGTTCTTC

J gene: TRBJ2-1
clone size: many
D gene: TRBD2
V gene: TRBV20-1
CDR3 protein: CSVQGTSGRVNEQFF
CDR3 DNA: TGCAGTGTACAGGGGACTAGCGGGAGGGTCAATGAGCAGTTCTTC

J gene: TRBJ2-3
clone size: many
D gene: .
V gene: TRBV7-2
CDR3 protein: CASSPPGTDTQYF
CDR3 DNA: TGTGCCAGCAGCCCACCAGGCACAGATACGCAGTATTTT

J gene: TRBJ2-5
clone size: many
D gene: TRBD1
V gene: TRBV6-6
CDR3 protein: CASSSGTVQETQYF
CDR3 DNA: TGTGCCAGCAGTTCCGGGACAGTTCAAGAGACCCAGTACTTC

J gene: TRBJ1-1
clone size: .
D gene: TRBD1
V gene: TRBV6-1
CDR3 protein: CASTGQGRATEAFF
CDR3 DNA: TGTGCCAGCACTGGACAGGGGAGGGCCACTGAAGCTTTCTTT

J gene: TRBJ2-3
clone size: many
D gene: TRBD2
V gene: TRBV27
CDR3 protein: CASSLSPSGSPPDTQYF
CDR3 DNA: TGTGCCAGCAGTTTATCGCCTAGCGGGAGCCCTCCAGATACGCAGTATTTT

J gene: TRBJ2-5
clone size: many
D gene: .
V gene: TRBV11-2
CDR3 protein: CASSLSGETQYF
CDR3 DNA: TGTGCCAGCAGCTTAAGTGGCGAGACCCAGTACTTC

J gene: TRBJ2-3
clone size: many
D gene: TRBD2
V gene: TRBV5-1
CDR3 protein: CASSLEMGGVTDTQYF
CDR3 DNA: TGCGCCAGCAGCTTGGAGATGGGAGGGGTCACAGATACGCAGTATTTT

J gene: TRBJ2-7
clone size: many
D gene: .
V gene: TRBV7-9
CDR3 protein: CATEAGAYEQYF
CDR3 DNA: TGTGCCACAGAGGCAGGGGCCTACGAGCAGTACTTC

J gene: TRBJ2-3
clone size: many
D gene: .
V gene: TRBV2
CDR3 protein: CASRGDSDTDTQYF
CDR3 DNA: TGTGCCAGCAGGGGGGACTCCGACACAGATACGCAGTATTTT

J gene: TRBJ1-5
clone size: many
D gene: TRBD1
V gene: TRBV18
CDR3 protein: CASSTRQGGNQPQHF
CDR3 DNA: TGTGCCAGCTCAACCCGACAGGGTGGGAATCAGCCCCAGCATTTT

J gene: TRBJ2-1
clone size: many
D gene: TRBD2
V gene: TRBV5-1
CDR3 protein: CASSGSASGGAHEQFF
CDR3 DNA: TGCGCCAGCAGCGGATCAGCTAGCGGGGGGGCCCATGAGCAGTTCTTC

J gene: TRBJ2-3
clone size: many
D gene: TRBD1
V gene: TRBV5-1
CDR3 protein: CASSLESGGMDTQYF
CDR3 DNA: TGCGCCAGCAGCTTGGAGTCAGGGGGTATGGATACGCAGTATTTT

J gene: TRBJ1-6
clone size: many
D gene: .
V gene: TRBV7-2
CDR3 protein: CASSSLQGGGSPLHF
CDR3 DNA: TGTGCCAGCAGCTCGTTACAGGGAGGTGGTTCACCCCTCCACTTT

J gene: TRBJ2-3
clone size: many
D gene: TRBD2
V gene: TRBV29-1
CDR3 protein: CSVKLGGGAEDTQYF
CDR3 DNA: TGCAGCGTTAAACTCGGCGGGGGGGCGGAAGATACGCAGTATTTT

J gene: TRBJ2-1
clone size: many
D gene: TRBD2
V gene: TRBV20-1
CDR3 protein: CSAISPGTRDEQFF
CDR3 DNA: TGCAGTGCTATTTCACCCGGGACTAGAGACGAGCAGTTCTTC

J gene: TRBJ2-7
clone size: many
D gene: TRBD2
V gene: TRBV5-6
CDR3 protein: CASSAPGLGSYEQYF
CDR3 DNA: TGTGCCAGCAGTGCCCCGGGACTAGGGTCCTACGAGCAGTACTTC

J gene: TRBJ2-1
clone size: many
D gene: .
V gene: TRBV5-4
CDR3 protein: CASSNPPRGDDEQFF
CDR3 DNA: TGTGCCAGCAGTAATCCCCCCCGGGGCGACGATGAGCAGTTCTTC

J gene: TRBJ1-2
clone size: many
D gene: TRBD1
V gene: TRBV20-1
CDR3 protein: CSAKQGAAYGYTF
CDR3 DNA: TGCAGTGCTAAACAGGGGGCGGCCTATGGCTACACCTTC

J gene: TRBJ2-2
clone size: many
D gene: TRBD2
V gene: TRBV7-2
CDR3 protein: CASSLSSGANTGELFF
CDR3 DNA: TGTGCCAGCAGCTTAAGTAGCGGGGCAAACACCGGGGAGCTGTTTTTT

J gene: TRBJ2-7
clone size: many
D gene: .
V gene: TRBV6-5
CDR3 protein: CASRLRAGADPYEQYF
CDR3 DNA: TGTGCCAGCAGACTGAGGGCAGGGGCGGATCCCTACGAGCAGTACTTC

J gene: TRBJ2-1
clone size: many
D gene: TRBD1
V gene: TRBV11-2
CDR3 protein: CASSSGTANNEQFF
CDR3 DNA: TGTGCCAGCAGCTCAGGGACAGCGAACAATGAGCAGTTCTTC

J gene: TRBJ2-5
clone size: many
D gene: TRBD2
V gene: TRBV5-1
CDR3 protein: CASSSSGTSEETQYF
CDR3 DNA: TGCGCCAGCAGCTCTTCCGGGACTAGTGAGGAGACCCAGTACTTC

J gene: TRBJ1-5
clone size: many
D gene: .
V gene: TRBV11-2
CDR3 protein: CASSLGLSNQPQHF
CDR3 DNA: TGTGCCAGCAGCTTAGGCTTGTCCAATCAGCCCCAGCATTTT

J gene: TRBJ1-6
clone size: many
D gene: .
V gene: TRBV12-3/TRBV12-4
CDR3 protein: CASSLLNSPLHF
CDR3 DNA: TGTGCCAGCAGTCTGCTGAATTCACCCCTCCACTTT

J gene: TRBJ2-5
clone size: many
D gene: TRBD2
V gene: TRBV20-1
CDR3 protein: CSASHGTSGETQYF
CDR3 DNA: TGCAGTGCTTCGCACGGGACTAGCGGGGAGACCCAGTACTTC